This entry is about one T cell receptor beta chain. Its antigen is as yet unknown. The junction differs from germline at one of its ends, possibly a read error. The study ran its PCR with 60 Vbeta and 13 Jbeta primers. Method: immunoSEQ multiplex PCR; TCRdb's copy keeps in-frame clones and lacks some. The repertoire consists of some 160,000 clones, with roughly 83% occurring once and the leading ten covering less than 2%. CDR1 and CDR2 from the germline V gene are SEHNR and FQNEAQ (reference sequence). This CDR3 spans 15 amino acids. The record originates from a study of cytomegalovirus exposure and HLA in healthy donors. Study-wide results and caveats: In a later analysis, across HLA loci, associated TCR counts were highest for DRB1, lowest for HLA-C.

Likely unrecorded immune exposures existed in these nominally healthy donors. The sequencing sample was made of PBMCs. The sequence was obtained from a young woman in good health and CMV-seronegative. This sequence joins TRBV7-9 and TRBJ1-4; possible D gene TRBD1, 6 bases. The CDR3, as DNA: TGTTCCAGCAGCTTAGGGCAGGGGCCTAATGAAAAACTGTTTTTT. Its translation is CSSSLGQGPNEKLFF.